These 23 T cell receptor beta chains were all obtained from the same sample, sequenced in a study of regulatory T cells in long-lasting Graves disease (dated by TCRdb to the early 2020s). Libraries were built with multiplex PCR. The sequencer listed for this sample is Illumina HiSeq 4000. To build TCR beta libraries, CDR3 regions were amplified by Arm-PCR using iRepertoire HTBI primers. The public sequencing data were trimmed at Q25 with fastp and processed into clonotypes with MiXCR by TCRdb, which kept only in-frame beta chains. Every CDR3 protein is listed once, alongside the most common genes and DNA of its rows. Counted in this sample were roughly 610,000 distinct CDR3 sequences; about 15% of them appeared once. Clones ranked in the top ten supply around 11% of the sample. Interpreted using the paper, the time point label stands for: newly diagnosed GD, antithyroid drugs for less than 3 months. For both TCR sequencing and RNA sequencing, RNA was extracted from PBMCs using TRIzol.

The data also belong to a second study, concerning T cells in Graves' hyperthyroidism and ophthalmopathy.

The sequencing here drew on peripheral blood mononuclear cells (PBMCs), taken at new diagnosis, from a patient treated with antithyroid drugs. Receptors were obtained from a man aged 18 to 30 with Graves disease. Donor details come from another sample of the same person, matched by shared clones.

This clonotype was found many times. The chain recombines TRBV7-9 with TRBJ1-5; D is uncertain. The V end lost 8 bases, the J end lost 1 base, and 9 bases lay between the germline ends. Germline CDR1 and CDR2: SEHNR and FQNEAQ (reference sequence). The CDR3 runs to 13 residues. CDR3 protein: CASQQNSNQPQHF. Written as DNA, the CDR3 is TGTGCCAGCCAGCAAAACAGCAATCAGCCCCAGCATTTT.

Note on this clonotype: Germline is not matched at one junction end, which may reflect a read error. CDR3 DNA sequence: TGTGCCAGCGGCCAGACTAGCGGGAGGACAGAAGAGCAGCACTTC. Amino acids: CASGQTSGRTEEQHF. V gene TRBV9 combines with J gene TRBJ2-7; TRBD2 agrees at 13 bases. In germline, CDR1 is SGDLS, CDR2 YYNGEE. The CDR3 has 15 amino acids.

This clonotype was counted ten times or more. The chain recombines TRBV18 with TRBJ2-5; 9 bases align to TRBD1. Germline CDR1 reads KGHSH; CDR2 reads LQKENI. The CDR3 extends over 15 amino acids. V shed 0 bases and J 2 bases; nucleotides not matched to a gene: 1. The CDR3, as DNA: TGTGCCAGCTCACCACCTGGGACAGGGCAAGAGACCCAGTACTTC. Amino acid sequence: CASSPPGTGQETQYF.

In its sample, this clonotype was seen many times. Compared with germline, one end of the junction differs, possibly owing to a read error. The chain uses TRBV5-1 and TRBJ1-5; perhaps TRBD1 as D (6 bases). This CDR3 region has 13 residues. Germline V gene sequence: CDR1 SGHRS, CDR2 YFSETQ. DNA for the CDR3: TGTGCCAGCAGCCAGGACAGCGATCAGCCCCAGCATTTT. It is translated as CASSQDSDQPQHF. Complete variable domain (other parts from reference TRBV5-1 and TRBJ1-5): KAGVTQTPRYLIKTRGQQVTLSCSPISGHRSVSWYQQTPGQGLQFLFEYFSETQRNKGNFPGRFSGRQFSNSRSEMNVSTLELGDSALYLCASSQDSDQPQHFGDGTRLSIL.

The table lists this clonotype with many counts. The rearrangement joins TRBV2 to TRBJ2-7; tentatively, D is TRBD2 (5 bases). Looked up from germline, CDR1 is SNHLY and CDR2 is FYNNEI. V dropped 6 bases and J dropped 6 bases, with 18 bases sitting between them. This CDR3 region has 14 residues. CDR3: CASSLALPRGEQYF. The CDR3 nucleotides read TGTGCCAGCAGCCTAGCACTACCCCGAGGCGAGCAGTACTTC.

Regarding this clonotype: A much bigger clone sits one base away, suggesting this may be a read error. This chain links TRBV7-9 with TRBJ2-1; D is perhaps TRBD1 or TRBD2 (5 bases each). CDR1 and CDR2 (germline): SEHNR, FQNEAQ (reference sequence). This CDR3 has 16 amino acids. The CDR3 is CASSPPSGPGYKEQFF. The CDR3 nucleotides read TGTGCCAGCAGCCCCCCCTCGGGGCCTGGTTACAAAGAGCAGTTCTTC.

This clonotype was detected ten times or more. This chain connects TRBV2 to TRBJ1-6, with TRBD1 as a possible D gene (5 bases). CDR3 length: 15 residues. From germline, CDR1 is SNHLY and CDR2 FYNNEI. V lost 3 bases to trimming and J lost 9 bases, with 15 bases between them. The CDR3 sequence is CASSEEGPGSSPLHF. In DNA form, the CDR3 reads TGTGCCAGCAGTGAGGAGGGGCCAGGAAGTTCACCCCTCCACTTT.

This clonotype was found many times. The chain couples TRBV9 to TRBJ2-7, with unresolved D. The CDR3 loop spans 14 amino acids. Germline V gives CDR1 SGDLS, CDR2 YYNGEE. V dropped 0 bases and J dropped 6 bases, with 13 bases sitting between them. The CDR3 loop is CASSVGGRSVEQYF. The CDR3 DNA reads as TGTGCCAGCAGCGTAGGAGGCAGGTCAGTCGAGCAGTACTTC.

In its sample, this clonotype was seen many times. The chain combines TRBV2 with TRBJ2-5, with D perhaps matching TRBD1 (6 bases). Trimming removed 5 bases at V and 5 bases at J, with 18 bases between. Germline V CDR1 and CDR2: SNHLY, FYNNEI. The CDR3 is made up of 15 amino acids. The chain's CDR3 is CASSFETLQGETQYF. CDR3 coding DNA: TGTGCCAGCAGTTTTGAGACCTTGCAGGGGGAGACCCAGTACTTC.

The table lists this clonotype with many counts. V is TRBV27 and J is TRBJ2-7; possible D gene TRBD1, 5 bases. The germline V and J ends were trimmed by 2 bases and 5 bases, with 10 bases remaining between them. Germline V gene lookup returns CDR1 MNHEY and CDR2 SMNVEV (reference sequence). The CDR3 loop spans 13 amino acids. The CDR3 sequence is CASSLVQGDEQYF. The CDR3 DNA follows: TGTGCCAGCAGTTTAGTTCAGGGTGACGAGCAGTACTTC.

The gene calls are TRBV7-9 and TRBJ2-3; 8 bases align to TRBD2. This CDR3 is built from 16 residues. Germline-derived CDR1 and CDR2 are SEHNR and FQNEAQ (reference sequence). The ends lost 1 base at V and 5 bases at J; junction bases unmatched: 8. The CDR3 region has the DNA TGTGCCAGCAGCTTAGTGCCGGGAGGGCCGGTAGATACGCAGTATTTT. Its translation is CASSLVPGGPVDTQYF.

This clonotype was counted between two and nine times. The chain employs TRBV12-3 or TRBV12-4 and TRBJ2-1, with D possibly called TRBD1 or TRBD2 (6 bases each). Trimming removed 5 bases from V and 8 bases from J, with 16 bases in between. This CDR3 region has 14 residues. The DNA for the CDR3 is TGTGCCAGCAGTCCGCACCGGGGGCTGGATGAGCAGTTCTTC. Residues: CASSPHRGLDEQFF.

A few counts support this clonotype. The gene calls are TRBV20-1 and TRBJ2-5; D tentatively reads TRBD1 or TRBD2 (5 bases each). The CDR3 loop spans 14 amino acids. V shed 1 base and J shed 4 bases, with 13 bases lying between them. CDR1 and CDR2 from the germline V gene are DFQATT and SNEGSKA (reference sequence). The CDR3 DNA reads TGCAGTGCTAGAGCACGGAGTGGGGGAGAGACCCAGTACTTC. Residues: CSARARSGGETQYF.

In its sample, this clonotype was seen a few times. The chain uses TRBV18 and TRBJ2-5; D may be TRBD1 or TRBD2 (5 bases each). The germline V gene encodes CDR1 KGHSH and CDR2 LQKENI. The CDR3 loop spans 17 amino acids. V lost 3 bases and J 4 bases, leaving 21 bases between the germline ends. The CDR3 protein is CASSPSLSANGGETQYF. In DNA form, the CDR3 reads TGTGCCAGCTCACCTTCGCTGTCCGCAAATGGGGGAGAGACCCAGTACTTC.

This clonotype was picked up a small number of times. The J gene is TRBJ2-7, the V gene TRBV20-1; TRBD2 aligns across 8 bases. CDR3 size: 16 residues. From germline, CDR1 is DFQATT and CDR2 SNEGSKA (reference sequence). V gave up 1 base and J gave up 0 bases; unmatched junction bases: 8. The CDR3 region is CSARAQPGTSSYEQYF. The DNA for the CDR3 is TGCAGTGCTAGAGCTCAACCCGGGACTAGCTCCTACGAGCAGTACTTC.

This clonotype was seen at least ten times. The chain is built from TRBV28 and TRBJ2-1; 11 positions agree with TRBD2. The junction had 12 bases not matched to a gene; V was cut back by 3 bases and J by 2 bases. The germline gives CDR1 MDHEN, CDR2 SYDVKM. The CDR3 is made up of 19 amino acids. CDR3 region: CASSFGLAGGTLTYNEQFF. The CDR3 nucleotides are TGTGCCAGCAGTTTTGGGCTAGCGGGAGGAACCCTGACCTACAATGAGCAGTTCTTC.

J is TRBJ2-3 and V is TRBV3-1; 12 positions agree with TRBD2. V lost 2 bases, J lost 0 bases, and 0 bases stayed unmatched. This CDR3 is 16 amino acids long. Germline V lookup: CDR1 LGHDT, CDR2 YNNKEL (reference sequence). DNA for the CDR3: TGTGCCAGCAGCCAACTAGCGGGGGGGAGCACAGATACGCAGTATTTT. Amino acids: CASSQLAGGSTDTQYF.

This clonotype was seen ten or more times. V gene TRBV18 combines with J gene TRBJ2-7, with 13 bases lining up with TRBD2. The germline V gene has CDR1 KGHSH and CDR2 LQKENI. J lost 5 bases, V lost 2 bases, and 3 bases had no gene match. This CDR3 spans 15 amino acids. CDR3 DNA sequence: TGTGCCAGCTCACCAACGACTAGCGGGAGGAACGAGCAGTACTTC. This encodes CASSPTTSGRNEQYF.

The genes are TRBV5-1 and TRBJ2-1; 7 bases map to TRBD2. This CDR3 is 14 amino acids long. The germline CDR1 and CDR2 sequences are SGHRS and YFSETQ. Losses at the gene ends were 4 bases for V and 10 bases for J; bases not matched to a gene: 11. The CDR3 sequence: CASSNVGGAGEQFF. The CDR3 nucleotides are TGCGCCAGCAGCAACGTGGGGGGAGCGGGGGAGCAGTTCTTC.

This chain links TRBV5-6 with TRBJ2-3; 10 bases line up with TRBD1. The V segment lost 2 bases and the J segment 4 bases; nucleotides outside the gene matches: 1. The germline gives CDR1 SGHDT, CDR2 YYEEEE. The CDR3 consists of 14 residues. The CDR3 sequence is CASSFGTGADTQYF. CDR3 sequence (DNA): TGTGCCAGCAGCTTTGGGACAGGGGCAGATACGCAGTATTTT.

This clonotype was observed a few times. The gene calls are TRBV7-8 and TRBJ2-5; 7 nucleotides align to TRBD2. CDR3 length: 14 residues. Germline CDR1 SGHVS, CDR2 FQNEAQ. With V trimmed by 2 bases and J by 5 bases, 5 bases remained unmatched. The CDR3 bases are TGTGCCAGCAGCTTAATGGCGGGAGCGGAGACCCAGTACTTC. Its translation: CASSLMAGAETQYF.

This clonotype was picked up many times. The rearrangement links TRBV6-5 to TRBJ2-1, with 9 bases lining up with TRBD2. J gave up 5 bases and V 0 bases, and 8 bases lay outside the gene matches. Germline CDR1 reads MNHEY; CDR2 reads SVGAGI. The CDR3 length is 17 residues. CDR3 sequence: CASSYSRRTSENNEQFF. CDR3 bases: TGTGCCAGCAGTTACTCCAGGCGGACTAGCGAAAACAATGAGCAGTTCTTC.

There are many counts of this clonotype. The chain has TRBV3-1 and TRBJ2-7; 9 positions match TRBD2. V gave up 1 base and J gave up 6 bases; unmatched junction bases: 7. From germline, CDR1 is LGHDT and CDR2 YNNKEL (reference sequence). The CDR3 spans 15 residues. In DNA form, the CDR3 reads TGTGCCAGCAGCCAAGGGACTAGCGTTAAGTCCGAGCAGTACTTC. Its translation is CASSQGTSVKSEQYF.